This T cell receptor beta chain was sequenced for a study of blood T cell repertoires in COVID-19. The CDR3 totals 16 residues. V lost 3 bases, J lost 2 bases, and 7 bases stayed unmatched. CDR1 is MNHEY, CDR2 SMNVEV, per germline (reference sequence). Method: immunoSEQ multiplex PCR; TCRdb's copy keeps in-frame clones and lacks some. The table lists about 150,000 clones, approximately 86% of them singletons, with 2.5% to 4% in the top ten. The chain carries TRBV27 and TRBJ2-3; 8 positions agree with TRBD1. The sample was peripheral blood. This TCR was recovered from a man aged 65-85 years with acute or convalescent COVID-19. CDR3 protein: CASSFRTGRLTDTQYF. CDR3 sequence (DNA): TGTGCCAGCAGTTTCCGGACAGGGCGACTCACAGATACGCAGTATTTT.